This T cell receptor (beta chain) was found in a study of regulatory T cells. Study results and limitations: Shannon entropy was nonsignificantly lower in patient CD8+ T cells than control CD8+ cells. Regulatory T cells showed the strongest V-J pair restriction and V/J gene skewing among patient repertoires.

The CDR3 has 14 amino acids. Germline lookup yields CDR1 MDHEN and CDR2 SYDVKM. Trimming removed 6 bases at V and 3 bases at J, with 14 bases between. Notes on this clone: What it recognizes is unknown.

The PCR used 52 TRBV and 13 TRBJ primers. The repertoire was sequenced with immunoSEQ multiplex PCR; TCRdb's copy has only in-frame clones and lacks some. Among tens of thousands of clones listed, 93% were seen once. Autoimmunity was present in every CD3G-deficient patient, worse in two. Patients, 2 to 39 years old, had expanded memory T-cell proportions. The chain combines TRBV28 with TRBJ1-1; perhaps TRBD1 as D (6 bases). The TCR originated in a child aged 2 to 10 with CD3G deficiency. The sequencing sample was made of CD8+ T cells sorted from blood. CDR3 protein: CASRETGWDTEAFF. For the CDR3, the DNA is TGTGCCAGCAGGGAAACAGGGTGGGACACTGAAGCTTTCTTT.